One TCR beta chain is described in this entry. Its antigen is not identified. The V segment lost 3 bases and the J segment 3 bases; nucleotides outside the gene matches: 7. The CDR3 is 15 amino acids. From germline, CDR1 is LNHNV and CDR2 YYDKDF (reference sequence). With 60 Vbeta and 13 Jbeta primers, the PCR was carried out. Profiled with immunoSEQ multiplex PCR; TCRdb holds only in-frame clones, not every one. The sample includes about 180,000 clones, over 75% of them seen just once. This entry comes from a study of cytomegalovirus exposure and HLA in healthy donors. General observations from the study: Among TCR beta chains, those listed as cytomegalovirus-associated numbered about 150. HLA alleles showed associations with 16,951 TCR beta sequences in a later analysis, at a 0.05 false discovery rate. Confirmation was obtained in vitro that a few CMV-associated chains are specific for CMV antigens. Later analysis identified several of the most significant clusters that appeared linked to common viral pathogens.

Material: PBMCs. The source is a woman aged 50 to 65 in good health and CMV-seronegative. The chain recombines TRBV15 with TRBJ2-5; 7 bases agree with TRBD2. The CDR3 coding sequence is TGTGCCACCAGCAGCCTAAGTGGGGGGGAAGAGACCCAGTACTTC. Translating it yields CATSSLSGGEETQYF.